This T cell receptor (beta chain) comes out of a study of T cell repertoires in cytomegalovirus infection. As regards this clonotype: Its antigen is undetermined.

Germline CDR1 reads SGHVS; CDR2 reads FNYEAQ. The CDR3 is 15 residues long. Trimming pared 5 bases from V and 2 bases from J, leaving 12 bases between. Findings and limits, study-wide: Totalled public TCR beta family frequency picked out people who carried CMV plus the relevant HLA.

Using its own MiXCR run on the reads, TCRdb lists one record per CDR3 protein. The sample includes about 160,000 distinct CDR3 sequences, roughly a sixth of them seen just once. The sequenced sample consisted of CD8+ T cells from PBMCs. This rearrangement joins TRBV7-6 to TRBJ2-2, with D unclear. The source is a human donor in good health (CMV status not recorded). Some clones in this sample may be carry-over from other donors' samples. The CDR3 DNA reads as TGTGCCAGCAGCCCTCGACGGTCTAACACCGGGGAGCTGTTTTTT. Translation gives CASSPRRSNTGELFF.